This TCR beta chain derives from a study of T cell responses to AZD1222 COVID-19 vaccine. Study-wide results and caveats: Baseline serology detected seropositivity in only five to seven AZD1222 recipients. As reported, nearly half of all spike-specific TCRs target variant regions that are unmutated. There were vaccine-associated CD4 TCRs across spike, dominant at 160-218 and 743-854. Most donors were white British, females outnumbered males, and clonal diversity was possibly underestimated.

This clone was picked up a small number of times. Its antigen remains unknown. Trimming pared 4 bases from V and 2 bases from J, leaving 3 bases between. Looked up from germline, CDR1 is MNHEY and CDR2 is SVGAGI. This CDR3 is built from 12 residues. Generated by immunoSEQ multiplex PCR, the TCRdb table keeps only in-frame clones and is missing some. The table includes 57,000 or so clones, more than 80% detected once. This clonotype originated in an adult in good health. The chain links TRBV6-5 to TRBJ1-5; D is undetermined. This sample comprised peripheral blood, obtained on day 0 of MenACWY control vaccination. This CDR3 reads CASSFGNQPQHF. CDR3 coding DNA: TGTGCCAGCAGTTTTGGCAATCAGCCCCAGCATTTT.